Listed below are T cell receptor beta chains from one sample, sequenced in a study of spatial heterogeneity in lung cancer. TCRdb called the 5' RACE reads again in MiXCR, with one record for every CDR3 protein. Of roughly 100,000 distinct CDR3 sequences in the sample, 7.5% to 10% were seen once. Sequencing used PBMCs, obtained at surgery. The receptors originated from a male donor with early-stage non-small cell lung cancer. CDR3s include the opening cysteine and the closing phenylalanine or tryptophan. D genes are given only for firm matches. Expanded clones get a size class; other rows say once, few or many, or leave the size out.

J gene,CDR3 length,clone size,D gene,V gene,CDR3 protein,CDR3 DNA
TRBJ2-7,14,NA,TRBD2,TRBV28,CASSLSGKVYEQYF,TGTGCCAGCAGTCTTAGCGGGAAGGTCTACGAGCAGTACTTC
TRBJ2-1,14,many,TRBD2,TRBV29-1,CSGSAGGSHNEQFF,TGCAGCGGTTCAGCGGGAGGGTCCCACAATGAGCAGTTCTTC
TRBJ2-5,13,NA,NA,TRBV2,CASSLYGQETQYF,TGTGCCAGCAGTCTTTACGGTCAAGAGACCCAGTACTTC
TRBJ1-5,15,NA,NA,TRBV4-2,CASSQTLNSNQPQHF,TGTGCCAGCAGTCAGACACTGAATAGCAATCAGCCCCAGCATTTT
TRBJ2-3,19,few,NA,TRBV4-3,CASSQERGGIRASTDTQYF,TGCGCCAGCAGCCAAGAGCGCGGTGGGATTAGAGCTAGCACAGATACGCAGTATTTT
TRBJ1-2,14,NA,TRBD1,TRBV7-2,CASSSYGTGRGYTF,TGTGCCAGCAGCTCATACGGGACAGGGCGCGGCTACACCTTC
TRBJ2-1,14,NA,TRBD2,TRBV3-1,CASSPRETYNEQFF,TGTGCCAGCAGCCCGCGGGAGACGTACAATGAGCAGTTCTTC
TRBJ2-7,13,few,TRBD1,TRBV5-1,CASSLQGVYEQYF,TGCGCCAGCAGCCTACAGGGGGTCTACGAGCAGTACTTC
TRBJ2-5,13,many,TRBD2,TRBV20-1,CSARGASGKTQYF,TGCAGTGCTAGAGGAGCTAGCGGAAAGACCCAGTACTTC
TRBJ1-1,13,many,NA,TRBV12-3/TRBV12-4,CASTKGDWTEAFF,TGTGCCAGCACCAAGGGGGATTGGACTGAAGCTTTCTTT
TRBJ2-7,14,few,NA,TRBV5-1,CASSSRESTYEQYF,TGCGCCAGCAGCTCGCGAGAGTCGACTTACGAGCAGTACTTC
TRBJ2-7,15,many,TRBD2,TRBV6-1,CASRPTSGSSYEQYF,TGTGCCAGCAGACCGACTAGCGGAAGCTCCTACGAGCAGTACTTC
TRBJ2-1,14,NA,NA,TRBV11-3,CASSLEVEDNEQFF,TGTGCCAGCAGCTTAGAGGTGGAAGACAATGAGCAGTTCTTC
TRBJ1-1,8,few,NA,TRBV29-1,CSAEEAFF,TGCAGCGCTGAGGAAGCTTTCTTT
TRBJ1-5,13,many,NA,TRBV6-5,CASGPVSNQPQHF,TGTGCCAGCGGGCCCGTCAGCAATCAGCCCCAGCATTTT
TRBJ2-5,13,NA,NA,TRBV5-1,CASSPQGQETQYF,TGCGCCAGCAGCCCACAGGGCCAAGAGACCCAGTACTTC
TRBJ2-2,15,few,TRBD2,TRBV7-7,CASSLTSGRSGELFF,TGTGCCAGCAGCTTGACTAGCGGGAGGAGCGGGGAGCTGTTTTTT
TRBJ2-2,13,many,NA,TRBV3-1,CASSQDPTGELFF,TGTGCCAGCAGCCAAGATCCCACCGGGGAGCTGTTTTTT
TRBJ2-3,13,NA,TRBD2,TRBV20-1,CSAVSGKADTQYF,TGCAGTGCTGTTAGCGGGAAAGCAGATACGCAGTATTTT
TRBJ2-1,15,many,TRBD2,TRBV28,CASSLGLAWGNEQFF,TGTGCCAGCAGTTTGGGACTAGCGTGGGGGAATGAGCAGTTCTTC
TRBJ2-5,15,many,TRBD1,TRBV7-2,CASSPGTGGLETQYF,TGTGCCAGCAGCCCCGGGACAGGGGGTCTAGAGACCCAGTACTTC
TRBJ1-2,14,few,TRBD1,TRBV25-1,CASSNQGGYYGYTF,TGTGCCAGCAGTAATCAAGGGGGCTACTATGGCTACACCTTC
TRBJ1-2,12,NA,NA,TRBV5-5,CASSSTRVIYTF,TGTGCCAGCAGTTCCACGAGGGTTATCTACACCTTC
TRBJ2-5,14,many,NA,TRBV7-6,CASSLTRRQETQYF,TGTGCCAGCAGCTTAACCAGGAGACAAGAGACCCAGTACTTC
TRBJ1-1,15,few,TRBD1,TRBV7-9,CASSHGTGGYTEAFF,TGTGCCAGCAGCCACGGGACAGGGGGGTATACTGAAGCTTTCTTT
TRBJ1-5,14,many,TRBD1,TRBV18,CASQTGTGNQPQHF,TGTGCCAGCCAAACCGGGACAGGAAATCAGCCCCAGCATTTT
TRBJ2-3,12,NA,NA,TRBV11-2,CASSPGRHTQYF,TGTGCCAGCAGCCCGGGGAGGCATACGCAGTATTTT
TRBJ2-7,14,once,TRBD1,TRBV5-1,CASSHRQGEGEQYF,TGCGCCAGCAGCCACCGACAGGGAGAGGGCGAGCAGTACTTC
TRBJ2-3,15,once,TRBD2,TRBV28,CASGRTSGRTDTQYF,TGTGCCAGCGGCCGGACTAGCGGCCGCACAGATACGCAGTATTTT
TRBJ1-2,14,many,NA,TRBV5-1,CASSLDGGSYGYTF,TGCGCCAGCAGCTTGGATGGGGGTTCCTATGGCTACACCTTC
TRBJ2-3,15,many,TRBD1,TRBV18,CASSSNRGQEDTQYF,TGTGCCAGCTCATCGAACAGGGGGCAGGAAGATACGCAGTATTTT
TRBJ2-1,14,many,NA,TRBV5-5,CASSLDSFYNEQFF,TGTGCCAGCAGCCTAGACAGTTTTTACAATGAGCAGTTCTTC
TRBJ2-1,14,many,NA,TRBV24-1,CATSESGTPNEQFF,TGTGCCACCAGTGAATCCGGGACTCCCAATGAGCAGTTCTTC
TRBJ2-7,14,NA,NA,TRBV28,CASSPGGAFYEQYF,TGTGCCAGCAGTCCGGGGGGCGCCTTCTACGAGCAGTACTTC
TRBJ2-5,15,many,NA,TRBV29-1,CSVSHGTLPDETQYF,TGCAGCGTTTCCCACGGGACTCTCCCTGACGAGACCCAGTACTTC